This entry concerns a single TCR beta chain. This record comes from a study of control samples from healthy donors and cancer patients. TCRdb's copy holds only in-frame clones and misses some; the assay was immunoSEQ multiplex PCR. The sample consists of 120,000 or so clones, roughly 87% of them appearing once. The CDR3 covers 13 residues. Trimming took 8 bases from V and 7 from J; bases not matched to a gene: 6. J is TRBJ1-4 and V is TRBV12-3 or TRBV12-4; 8 nucleotides line up with TRBD1. This clonotype originated in a man aged 35-49 years in good health. Source material: blood. CDR3 amino acids: CASRLTGVEKLFF. The CDR3 nucleotides read TGTGCCAGCCGATTGACAGGGGTTGAAAAACTGTTTTTT.